This record covers a single TCR beta chain. Its antigen remains unidentified. This record belongs to a study of CD4+ T cells in melanoma. Points from the study as a whole: CD8+ T cell, macrophage and B cell function reportedly correlated with neoantigen-specific CD4+ T cells. Diverse differentiation states were reported for melanoma neoantigen-specific CD4+ T cells.

Sequenced by immunoSEQ multiplex PCR; TCRdb stores in-frame clones only, minus some. The data show 20,000 to 25,000 clones, around 80% seen once. This sequence was found in a human donor with melanoma.

The CDR3 coding sequence is TGCAGCGTCAGGTTGGCACCGTACTATGGCTACACCTTC. The encoded protein is CSVRLAPYYGYTF. J is TRBJ1-2 and V is TRBV29-1, with no clear D. This CDR3 is 13 amino acids long. Germline V gene sequence: CDR1 SQVTM, CDR2 ANQGSEA. With 6 bases removed from V and 3 bases from J, the gap between germline ends came to 14 bases.